This T cell receptor beta chain was found in a study of blood T cell repertoires in COVID-19. Study as a whole: Whether acute or convalescent, the COVID-19 samples came from the United States, Italy and Spain. Sources were T cells, B-cell-depleted T cells, or PBMCs; the material itself was cDNA or gDNA.

As processed by the authors: How many nucleated cells were present was estimated from reference gene primer amplification. Using immunoSEQ multiplex PCR, the repertoire was profiled, and TCRdb retains in-frame clones only, with some absent. V, J and clone size reflect that table, while D and trimming were determined from the DNA. This repertoire shows about 350,000 clones, around nine tenths found once; its top ten account for 2.5% to 4%. Germline loops: CDR1 SGHRS, CDR2 YFSETQ. CDR3 length: 13 amino acids. Unmatched junction bases numbered 4, after V lost 3 bases and J lost 5 bases. The chain recombines TRBV5-1 with TRBJ1-2; 7 bases align to TRBD1. This TCR was recovered from a woman aged 18-29 years who had recovered from COVID-19. Specimen: peripheral blood. Written as DNA, the CDR3 is TGCGCCAGCAGCTATGACAGGGAATATGGCTACACCTTC. This codes for CASSYDREYGYTF.